This T cell receptor beta chain was identified in a study of identical twins. General observations from the study: There was an excess of low generation probability in the out-of-frame alpha sequences that twins shared. Monozygotic twin pairs showed more out-of-frame TCR alpha sharing than models estimated.

Details on this clonotype: The antigen is unknown.

In TCRdb, the 5' RACE reads were re-called with MiXCR into one record per CDR3 protein. The sample holds roughly 1,500,000 distinct CDR3 sequences, around 33% seen once. The sequence was collected from a newborn girl in good health. Material for sequencing was cord blood.

Here the CDR3 DNA reads TGTGCCAGCAGTGAACCCTCCGGGACAGGGGGCCATCAGCCCCAGCATTTT. Amino acid sequence: CASSEPSGTGGHQPQHF. This rearrangement joins TRBV25-1 to TRBJ1-5, with TRBD1 identical over 12 bases. The ends lost 2 bases at V and 5 bases at J; junction bases unmatched: 7. CDR3 length: 17 residues. In germline, CDR1 is MGHDK, CDR2 SYGVNS.